This note documents a single TCR beta chain sequence. Its antigen specificity is not known. Base qualities are not recorded, but no much larger clone differs from it by a single base. The data are from a study of blood T cell repertoires in COVID-19 (TCRdb year 2020). Looking at the study overall: Collaborator samples came from the United States, Italy and Spain and covered acute and convalescent phases of COVID-19. The material from the prospective study consisted of cDNA or gDNA derived from T cells, B-cell-depleted T cells, or PBMCs. The dataset comprised deeply sampled blood TCRbeta repertoires from subjects exposed to, actively infected with, or recovered from COVID-19. The repertoires were released in a freely available public database meant as a resource for research on the immune response to SARS-CoV-2. The samples were drawn from the first 160 participants of the ongoing ImmuneRACE study and from 1,254 subjects provided by 6 global collaborators. A de-identified subject ID, COVID-19 status, age in years and sex were almost always included in the sample metadata. Where available, HLA class I and class II types were obtained from metadata supplied by the sample provider rather than from assay-based typing. Paper-wide results and their limitations: How much clinical and demographic metadata was included differed by source and by participant, and the metadata was provided uncurated.

From V the trimming removes 1 base and from J it removes 7 bases, while the gene matches leave 12 bases of the junction unaccounted for. Inclusive of the bounding cysteine and phenylalanine, the CDR3 is 17 residues long. Only the CDR3 DNA is retained, 51 bases long and in frame from the first base. The germline V gene gives CDR1 as MNHNS and CDR2 as SASEGT. Whole blood was collected in K2EDTA tubes by collaborating institutions according to the institutions' own protocols. For TCRbeta analysis, collaborator samples were shipped as frozen whole blood, as isolated PBMCs, or as DNA extracted from either sample type. TCRbeta CDR3 regions were amplified from genomic DNA using the immunoSEQ Assay, a bias-controlled multiplex PCR. From the authors' description of their analysis: Within the assay, amplification of reference gene primers was used to estimate how many nucleated cells each sample contained. Sequence reads were collapsed and filtered to measure the absolute abundance of every unique TCRbeta CDR3 rearrangement. For each sample, productive Simpson clonality was calculated as the square root of Simpson's diversity index across productive rearrangements. This is the immuneACCESS table as TCRdb keeps it, with only in-frame sequences that have V and J called. A part of the clones is gone; compared with another copy, unresolved V genes explain less than half, and the rest is unexplained. V and J calls and clone size come straight from that table; D and trimming were deduced from the DNA. The sample table lists under 250,000 clones, approximately 82% of them with a count of one. The ten largest account for around 8.7% of the sample.

What was sequenced was peripheral blood. The clonotype comes from a woman between 45 and 65 years old with acute or convalescent COVID-19. The chain is encoded by TRBV6-1 joined to TRBJ2-2, with 7 middle bases fitting TRBD1. The CDR3 is CASSEGPEGGRGGELFF. The nucleotides are TGTGCCAGCAGTGAAGGACCCGAAGGGGGCCGAGGCGGGGAGCTGTTTTTT.